One and the same sample provided the 26 T cell receptor beta chains below, sequenced in a study of T cells expressing NK-cell markers. From its re-call of the 5' RACE reads, TCRdb lists each CDR3 protein once, without DNA. The sample totals 200,000 to 300,000 distinct CDR3 sequences. Sequenced: blood T cells: a sorted CD56 or NKG2C T cell subset, CD4+ or CD8+ T cells, or bulk PBMC T cells (not recorded which). These receptors came from a man between 18 and 29 years old in good health.

The chain has TRBV18 and TRBJ2-3. Germline CDR1 reads KGHSH; CDR2 reads LQKENI. CDR3 length: 12 amino acids. The CDR3 loop is CASSRITDTQYF.

The chain couples TRBV20-1 to TRBJ2-7; TCRdb's D call of TRBD1 is untestable without DNA. CDR1 and CDR2 from the germline V gene are DFQATT and SNEGSKA (reference sequence). The CDR3 runs 13 residues. The CDR3 sequence is CSAPGSSTYEQYF.

The chain uses TRBV7-9 and TRBJ2-3; with no DNA, the TCRdb D assignment of TRBD2 cannot be verified. This CDR3 contains 15 residues. Germline loops: CDR1 SEHNR, CDR2 FQNEAQ (reference sequence). CDR3 region: CASSLTSGSSDTQYF.

The chain combines TRBV29-1 with TRBJ2-1; TCRdb's D call, TRBD2, is unchecked because there is no DNA. The CDR3 loop spans 14 amino acids. CDR1 SQVTM and CDR2 ANQGSEA come from the germline V gene. CDR3 sequence reads: CSVRTSGIGNEQFF.

The chain combines TRBV12-3 or TRBV12-4 with TRBJ2-1; the TCRdb call, TRBD1, lacks DNA for checking. The CDR3 length is 15 residues. The CDR3 reads CASSFLGQGQIEQFF.

This sequence joins TRBV7-2 and TRBJ2-7; TCRdb selects TRBD2, and the lack of DNA leaves this call unchecked. Germline V CDR1 and CDR2: SGHTA, FQGNSA. This CDR3 comprises 15 residues. CDR3 loop: CASSLVPASVNEQYF. The full variable domain, in which reference TRBV7-2 and TRBJ2-7 provide the parts outside the CDR3, is GAGVSQSPSNKVTEKGKDVELRCDPISGHTALYWYRQSLGQGLEFLIYFQGNSAPDKSGLPSDRFSAERTGGSVSTLTIQRTQQEDSAVYLCASSLVPASVNEQYFGPGTRLTVT.

The chain carries TRBV6-1 and TRBJ1-1; the D call of TRBD1 rests on TCRdb alone, since no DNA is present to check it. Per the germline V gene, CDR1 is MNHNS and CDR2 is SASEGT. The CDR3 length is 14 residues. The CDR3 protein is CASRFREKNTEAFF.

V and J are TRBV29-1 and TRBJ2-5; the TRBD1 assignment by TCRdb is unverifiable without DNA. This CDR3 has 15 amino acids. Per germline, CDR1 SQVTM and CDR2 ANQGSEA. The CDR3 sequence is CSVARQGNRRETQYF.

This chain connects TRBV4-1 to TRBJ2-5. CDR3 length: 13 residues. The V gene's germline CDR1 is MGHRA and CDR2 YSYEKL. CDR3: CASSQLRVETQYF.

The rearrangement uses TRBV29-1 and TRBJ1-1. The CDR3 has 11 residues. Germline V gene lookup returns CDR1 SQVTM and CDR2 ANQGSEA. The CDR3 loop is CSVEGLLGAFF.

The chain couples TRBV24-1 to TRBJ1-5. The CDR3 sequence is 13 residues long. Germline V CDR1 and CDR2: KGHDR, SFDVKD. CDR3 residues: CATSAEESQPQHF.

The rearrangement uses TRBV29-1 and TRBJ2-2; absent DNA, TCRdb's TRBD2 call cannot be checked. CDR1 SQVTM and CDR2 ANQGSEA come from the germline V gene. The CDR3 is 17 amino acids. Here the CDR3 reads CSVEGGAGTPYTGELFF.

The chain combines TRBV11-2 with TRBJ2-1; the D gene TCRdb calls, TRBD2, cannot be checked with no DNA. This CDR3 contains 14 residues. Germline assignment: CDR1 SGHAT and CDR2 FQNNGV. This chain's CDR3 is CASSLFGPHNEQFF.

V usage is TRBV6-1 and J usage is TRBJ2-1; the TCRdb D gene call, TRBD2, has no DNA to confirm it. This CDR3 is 15 amino acids long. CDR1 is MNHNS, CDR2 SASEGT, per germline. The CDR3 loop reads CASSLRTSAYNEQFF.

The chain is built from TRBV12-3 or TRBV12-4 and TRBJ1-5; TCRdb proposes TRBD1, but this gene call is untestable without DNA. The CDR3 is 16 amino acids. CDR3 amino acids: CASSLRRQGLPQPQHF.

The gene calls are TRBV12-3 or TRBV12-4 and TRBJ1-1; the TCRdb call, TRBD1, lacks DNA for checking. This CDR3 region has 16 residues. This CDR3 is CASSFGKDRVHTEAFF.

This chain links TRBV12-3 or TRBV12-4 with TRBJ2-3; the D call of TRBD1 rests on TCRdb alone, since no DNA is present to check it. CDR3 size: 15 residues. The CDR3 spells CASSPPTVSTDTQYF.

The gene calls are TRBV2 and TRBJ2-7; the D gene TCRdb calls, TRBD1, cannot be checked with no DNA. The CDR3 consists of 14 residues. The germline CDR1 and CDR2 sequences are SNHLY and FYNNEI. CDR3 residues: CASSERQGVGEQYF.

The chain links TRBV11-1 to TRBJ2-1; lacking DNA, the TRBD1 call made by TCRdb goes unchecked. This CDR3 is built from 20 residues. Germline V gene lookup returns CDR1 SGHAT and CDR2 FQDESV (reference sequence). CDR3 loop: CASSGRGLQGLSSSYNEQFF.

The CDR3 loop is CASSLESGPGPNEQFF. The rearrangement uses TRBV5-1 and TRBJ2-1; the D call from TCRdb, TRBD1, cannot be confirmed without DNA. The CDR3 has 16 residues. Looked up from germline, CDR1 is SGHRS and CDR2 is YFSETQ. The full variable domain, rest sourced from reference TRBV5-1 and TRBJ2-1, is KAGVTQTPRYLIKTRGQQVTLSCSPISGHRSVSWYQQTPGQGLQFLFEYFSETQRNKGNFPGRFSGRQFSNSRSEMNVSTLELGDSALYLCASSLESGPGPNEQFFGPGTRLTVL.

The V gene is TRBV11-2, the J gene TRBJ2-7; TCRdb selects TRBD1, and the lack of DNA leaves this call unchecked. CDR1 and CDR2 (germline): SGHAT, FQNNGV. The CDR3 covers 13 residues. The CDR3: CASSQRGKYEQYF.

The V and J genes are TRBV15 and TRBJ2-5; TCRdb designates TRBD1, a call that cannot be tested without DNA. The CDR3 totals 13 residues. Germline assignment: CDR1 LNHNV and CDR2 YYDKDF (reference sequence). The CDR3 here is CATSMAGKETQYF.

The chain couples TRBV20-1 to TRBJ2-7; absent DNA, TCRdb's TRBD2 call cannot be checked. This CDR3 contains 15 residues. Germline loops: CDR1 DFQATT, CDR2 SNEGSKA (reference sequence). CDR3: CSARTTSGTTYEQYF.

This chain uses TRBV24-1 with TRBJ1-5. Germline V lookup: CDR1 KGHDR, CDR2 SFDVKD. CDR3 size: 14 residues. CDR3: CAIRGTGDNQPQHF.

The chain recombines TRBV5-1 with TRBJ2-5. Germline CDR1 reads SGHRS; CDR2 reads YFSETQ. This CDR3 is 16 amino acids long. The CDR3 region is CASSLVLGFGQETQYF. Looking up the rest from reference TRBV5-1 and TRBJ2-5 gives the full variable domain: KAGVTQTPRYLIKTRGQQVTLSCSPISGHRSVSWYQQTPGQGLQFLFEYFSETQRNKGNFPGRFSGRQFSNSRSEMNVSTLELGDSALYLCASSLVLGFGQETQYFGPGTRLLVL.

The gene calls are TRBV6-1 and TRBJ2-1; as DNA is missing, the TRBD2 call by TCRdb cannot be tested. The CDR3 sequence is 18 residues long. Germline lookup yields CDR1 MNHNS and CDR2 SASEGT. The CDR3 is CASSPTRQGLAGGNEQFF.